Below are 10 T cell receptor beta chains sequenced from a single sample in a study of PD-1 blockade in classical Hodgkin lymphoma. The assay was immunoSEQ multiplex PCR, and TCRdb's table has in-frame clones only and misses some. Among 60,000 or so clones listed, 90% were seen once. Brentuximab vedotin exposure varied, and every patient relapsed after autologous stem cell transplantation. The specimen comprised peripheral blood mononuclear cells (PBMCs), sampled at baseline. All receptors derive from a human donor with classical Hodgkin lymphoma.

The chain is built from TRBV9 and TRBJ2-1; 13 bases fit TRBD2. V was pared by 8 bases and J by 8 bases, with 7 bases of the junction left unmatched. The CDR3 runs 14 residues. CDR1 and CDR2 (germline): SGDLS, YYNGEE. For the CDR3, the DNA is TGTGCCAGTTCGGGACTAGCGGGATTGGATGAGCAGTTCTTC. It is translated as CASSGLAGLDEQFF.

The chain employs TRBV5-1 and TRBJ2-7; D may be TRBD1 or TRBD2 (6 bases each). The CDR3 has 14 residues. Germline CDR1 reads SGHRS; CDR2 reads YFSETQ. V was shortened by 4 bases and J by 2 bases, with 13 bases between the two germline ends. CDR3 amino acids: CASSHGGTTYEQYF. DNA for the CDR3: TGCGCCAGCAGCCACGGGGGCACCACCTACGAGCAGTACTTC.

The rearrangement uses TRBV5-5 and TRBJ2-5; 8 nucleotides agree with TRBD1. The germline gives CDR1 SGHKS, CDR2 YYEKEE (reference sequence). The CDR3 covers 13 residues. Unmatched junction bases numbered 6, after V lost 6 bases and J lost 5 bases. For the CDR3, the DNA is TGTGCCAGCATCGACAGGGGTGGCGAGACCCAGTACTTC. This gives the protein CASIDRGGETQYF. The full variable domain, with the rest looked up from reference TRBV5-5 and TRBJ2-5, is DAGVTQSPTHLIKTRGQQVTLRCSPISGHKSVSWYQQVLGQGPQFIFQYYEKEERGRGNFPDRFSARQFPNYSSELNVNALLLGDSALYLCASIDRGGETQYFGPGTRLLVL.

V gene TRBV10-3 combines with J gene TRBJ2-2, with TRBD1 as a possible D gene (5 bases). CDR1 is ENHRY and CDR2 is SYGVKD in the germline V gene. Between the trimmed V and J ends, which lost 11 bases and 6 bases, there was a span of 22 bases. This CDR3 spans 15 amino acids. The CDR3: CAVQGVKSSAGELFF. DNA of the CDR3: TGTGCCGTCCAGGGTGTCAAGTCATCGGCCGGGGAGCTGTTTTTT.

The chain couples TRBV18 to TRBJ2-3, with D uncertain. With 6 bases removed from V and 2 bases from J, the gap between germline ends came to 12 bases. Germline lookup yields CDR1 KGHSH and CDR2 LQKENI. The CDR3 extends over 14 amino acids. In DNA, the CDR3 is TGTGCCAGCTCCTCACTGTATACCACAGATACGCAGTATTTT. Translation: CASSSLYTTDTQYF.

The chain combines TRBV19 with TRBJ1-1, with TRBD1 as a possible D gene (5 bases). V was cut by 7 bases and J by 5 bases, with 20 bases left in between. The CDR3 runs to 15 residues. CDR1 LNHDA and CDR2 SQIVND come from the germline V gene (reference sequence). DNA of the CDR3: TGTGCCAGTATTCCCGGGGGGACGCCGGGGACTGAAGCTTTCTTT. Amino acid sequence: CASIPGGTPGTEAFF.

The chain combines TRBV7-3 with TRBJ2-1; a weak D match, TRBD2 (5 bases). Per germline, CDR1 SGHTA and CDR2 FQGTGA. This CDR3 has 18 residues. Trimming stripped 2 bases from V and 7 bases from J, with 24 bases between. CDR3: CASSLPTDGDTSPNEQFF. The CDR3 DNA reads TGTGCCAGCAGCTTACCTACTGACGGGGATACCAGCCCTAATGAGCAGTTCTTC. Using reference TRBV7-3 and TRBJ2-1 for the parts outside the CDR3, the full variable domain is GAGVSQTPSNKVTEKGKYVELRCDPISGHTALYWYRQSLGQGPEFLIYFQGTGAADDSGLPNDRFFAVRPEGSVSTLKIQRTERGDSAVYLCASSLPTDGDTSPNEQFFGPGTRLTVL.

This clone was seen a few times. The chain links TRBV2 to TRBJ2-7; 7 bases agree with TRBD1. The CDR3 spans 13 residues. Trimming took 4 bases from V and 2 from J; bases not matched to a gene: 2. CDR1 SNHLY and CDR2 FYNNEI come from the germline V gene. Here the CDR3 DNA reads TGTGCCAGCAGTGCCGGGACAGCCTACGAGCAGTACTTC. As protein: CASSAGTAYEQYF.

This clone was observed a single time. V gene TRBV2 combines with J gene TRBJ2-5; the match to TRBD2 covers 16 bases. Germline trimming cut 6 bases from V and 2 bases from J; bases unmatched to any gene: 3. The CDR3 totals 16 residues. Germline V gene sequence: CDR1 SNHLY, CDR2 FYNNEI. CDR3 in DNA: TGTGCCAGCAGCTTGGGACTAGCGGGGGGGCAAGAGACCCAGTACTTC. Its protein is CASSLGLAGGQETQYF.

V and J are TRBV19 and TRBJ1-5; tentatively, D is TRBD1 (5 bases). Germline loops: CDR1 LNHDA, CDR2 SQIVND (reference sequence). CDR3 size: 16 residues. The V and J ends lost 7 bases and 7 bases respectively, with 23 bases between them. The CDR3 DNA sequence: TGTGCCAGTACCCCCGCATCAGGGACCATGGGACAGCCCCAGCATTTT. Translation: CASTPASGTMGQPQHF. The whole variable domain, remainder taken from reference TRBV19 and TRBJ1-5, is DGGITQSPKYLFRKEGQNVTLSCEQNLNHDAMYWYRQDPGQGLRLIYYSQIVNDFQKGDIAEGYSVSREKKESFPLTVTSAQKNPTAFYLCASTPASGTMGQPQHFGDGTRLSIL.